The 25 T cell receptor beta chains below all came from one sample that was sequenced in a study of T cells expressing NK-cell markers. With the 5' RACE reads reprocessed, TCRdb shows one record per CDR3 protein and no DNA. This sample contains over 200,000 distinct CDR3 sequences. The material sequenced was blood T cells: a sorted CD56 or NKG2C T cell subset, CD4+ or CD8+ T cells, or bulk PBMC T cells (not recorded which). These receptors all come from a man in his late teens or twenties in good health.

The chain is built from TRBV4-2 and TRBJ2-1; no DNA is available, so the TRBD2 call from TCRdb remains unchecked. The length of the CDR3 is 14 residues. The germline V gene encodes CDR1 LGHNA and CDR2 YNFKEQ. The CDR3 protein is CASSLSRGVNEQFF.

The chain uses TRBV29-1 and TRBJ2-3; without DNA, the TCRdb call of TRBD2 cannot be checked. CDR1 is SQVTM and CDR2 is ANQGSEA in the germline V gene. The CDR3 is 13 residues long. CDR3 residues: CSVGGLAVDTQYF.

The chain couples TRBV11-3 to TRBJ2-3; TCRdb picks TRBD1, but there is no DNA to check that call. This CDR3 is 15 amino acids long. Germline V CDR1 and CDR2: SGHNT, YENEEA. The CDR3 sequence is CASSPGQGAADTQYF.

The chain couples TRBV10-3 to TRBJ1-1. CDR1 and CDR2 (germline): ENHRY, SYGVKD. The CDR3 has 14 amino acids. This CDR3 is CAISESGRNTEAFF.

The genes are TRBV29-1 and TRBJ1-2; no DNA is available, so the TRBD1 call from TCRdb remains unchecked. The germline gives CDR1 SQVTM, CDR2 ANQGSEA. The CDR3 consists of 13 residues. The CDR3 reads CSVEGSPNYGYTF.

The rearrangement joins TRBV20-1 to TRBJ2-3; TCRdb outputs TRBD1, but without DNA this stays unchecked. This CDR3 contains 14 residues. Germline CDR1 and CDR2: DFQATT and SNEGSKA (reference sequence). The CDR3: CSLSGPEAPDTQYF.

The chain has TRBV20-1 and TRBJ2-1; TCRdb selects TRBD1, and the lack of DNA leaves this call unchecked. The germline CDR1 and CDR2 sequences are DFQATT and SNEGSKA (reference sequence). The CDR3 length is 16 residues. CDR3 region: CSARDLMGASYNEQFF.

The V and J genes are TRBV11-2 and TRBJ2-5; TCRdb reports TRBD2, a call that lacks DNA to check it against. In germline, CDR1 is SGHAT, CDR2 FQNNGV. The CDR3 is 18 amino acids. The CDR3 loop reads CASSSPRASGRARETQYF.

This sequence joins TRBV20-1 and TRBJ1-5; TCRdb's D call, TRBD1, is unchecked because there is no DNA. The germline V gene encodes CDR1 DFQATT and CDR2 SNEGSKA (reference sequence). CDR3 length equals 13 residues. The CDR3 protein is CSARTGGGQPQHF.

The chain couples TRBV12-3 or TRBV12-4 to TRBJ2-2; TCRdb's assignment of TRBD2 cannot be checked, as there is no DNA. This CDR3 has 15 residues. This CDR3 is CASSPRTSGRAGLFF.

V usage is TRBV18 and J usage is TRBJ1-1. The CDR3 has 14 amino acids. Germline-derived CDR1 and CDR2 are KGHSH and LQKENI. Here the CDR3 reads CASSPPQGRTEAFF.

V usage is TRBV20-1 and J usage is TRBJ2-1; TCRdb's D gene call, TRBD1, goes unchecked for lack of DNA. The CDR3 has 17 amino acids. Germline CDR1 reads DFQATT; CDR2 reads SNEGSKA (reference sequence). The CDR3 protein is CSARDQWWDSRGNEQFF.

This chain links TRBV12-3 or TRBV12-4 with TRBJ2-1; the TRBD2 assignment by TCRdb is unverifiable without DNA. This CDR3 has 16 amino acids. CDR3 residues: CASSFYGLEGHNEQFF.

The J gene is TRBJ2-1, the V gene TRBV25-1; lacking DNA, the TRBD2 call made by TCRdb goes unchecked. CDR3 length: 14 amino acids. The germline CDR1 and CDR2 sequences are MGHDK and SYGVNS. The CDR3 is CASSRGLPYNEQFF.

V usage is TRBV7-3 and J usage is TRBJ1-2; lacking DNA, the TRBD1 call made by TCRdb goes unchecked. This CDR3 is 14 amino acids long. Looked up from germline, CDR1 is SGHTA and CDR2 is FQGTGA. The chain's CDR3 is CASSLQGGNYGYTF. The whole variable domain, filled in from reference TRBV7-3 and TRBJ1-2, reads GAGVSQTPSNKVTEKGKYVELRCDPISGHTALYWYRQSLGQGPEFLIYFQGTGAADDSGLPNDRFFAVRPEGSVSTLKIQRTERGDSAVYLCASSLQGGNYGYTFGSGTRLTVV.

The chain has TRBV20-1 and TRBJ2-1; absent DNA, TCRdb's TRBD2 call cannot be checked. Germline V gene sequence: CDR1 DFQATT, CDR2 SNEGSKA (reference sequence). The CDR3 has 12 residues. CDR3 sequence reads: CSAPVAYNEQFF.

This chain connects TRBV5-1 to TRBJ2-1; TCRdb names TRBD2, which stays unverified in the absence of DNA. CDR1 and CDR2 from the germline V gene are SGHRS and YFSETQ. The CDR3 is 14 residues long. The CDR3 loop is CASSLLAGGREQFF. The full variable domain, in which reference TRBV5-1 and TRBJ2-1 provide the parts outside the CDR3, is KAGVTQTPRYLIKTRGQQVTLSCSPISGHRSVSWYQQTPGQGLQFLFEYFSETQRNKGNFPGRFSGRQFSNSRSEMNVSTLELGDSALYLCASSLLAGGREQFFGPGTRLTVL.

V gene TRBV11-2 combines with J gene TRBJ2-1. There are 18 residues in the CDR3. The germline V gene has CDR1 SGHAT and CDR2 FQNNGV. The CDR3 region is CASSLGHSLSSSYNEQFF.

The CDR3 is CASLPTPTSGEETQYF. The chain joins TRBV5-6 to TRBJ2-5; TCRdb indicates TRBD2, and absent DNA this call remains unverified. The V gene's germline CDR1 is SGHDT and CDR2 YYEEEE. This CDR3 comprises 16 residues.

The chain joins TRBV5-1 to TRBJ2-1; the TCRdb D gene call, TRBD1, has no DNA to confirm it. The CDR3 runs 17 residues. The germline V gene has CDR1 SGHRS and CDR2 YFSETQ. The CDR3 protein is CASSPGQGPGGPNEQFF.

The chain is built from TRBV28 and TRBJ2-1; TCRdb's assignment of TRBD1 cannot be checked, as there is no DNA. The CDR3 length is 14 residues. Looked up from germline, CDR1 is MDHEN and CDR2 is SYDVKM. CDR3 sequence reads: CASSGGVRYNEQFF.

The chain combines TRBV7-9 with TRBJ2-3; there is no DNA to check the TCRdb D call of TRBD1. This CDR3 has 15 residues. CDR1 SEHNR and CDR2 FQNEAQ come from the germline V gene (reference sequence). CDR3 in amino acids: CASSLRDGHTDTQYF. The whole variable domain, filled in from reference TRBV7-9 and TRBJ2-3, reads DTGVSQNPRHKITKRGQNVTFRCDPISEHNRLYWYRQTLGQGPEFLTYFQNEAQLEKSRLLSDRFSAERPKGSFSTLEIQRTEQGDSAMYLCASSLRDGHTDTQYFGPGTRLTVL.

This chain connects TRBV14 to TRBJ2-7; TCRdb proposes TRBD2, but this gene call is untestable without DNA. There are 15 residues in the CDR3. CDR1 and CDR2 from the germline V gene are SGHDN and FVKESK. The CDR3 region is CASSPPSGSLYEQYF.

The genes are TRBV20-1 and TRBJ1-1. Germline V gene lookup returns CDR1 DFQATT and CDR2 SNEGSKA (reference sequence). This CDR3 contains 15 residues. CDR3 residues: CSASAAGGGNTEAFF.

The chain carries TRBV4-2 and TRBJ2-4; with no DNA, the TCRdb D assignment of TRBD2 cannot be verified. Germline loops: CDR1 LGHNA, CDR2 YNFKEQ. The CDR3 runs to 15 residues. The CDR3 is CASSQRLAGDGIQYF.